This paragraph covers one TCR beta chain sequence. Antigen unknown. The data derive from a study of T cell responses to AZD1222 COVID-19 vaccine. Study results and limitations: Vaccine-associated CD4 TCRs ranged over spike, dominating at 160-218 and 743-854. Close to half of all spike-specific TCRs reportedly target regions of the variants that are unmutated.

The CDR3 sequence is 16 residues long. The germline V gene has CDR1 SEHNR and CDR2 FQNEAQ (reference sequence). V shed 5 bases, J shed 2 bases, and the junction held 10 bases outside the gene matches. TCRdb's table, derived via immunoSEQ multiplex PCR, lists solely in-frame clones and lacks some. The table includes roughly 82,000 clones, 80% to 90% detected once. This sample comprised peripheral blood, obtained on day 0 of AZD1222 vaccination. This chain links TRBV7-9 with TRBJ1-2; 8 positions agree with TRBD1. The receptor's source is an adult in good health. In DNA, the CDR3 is TGTGCCAGCAGCCCACCGGGGACAGGAGGCAACTATGGCTACACCTTC. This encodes CASSPPGTGGNYGYTF.